What follows are 2 T cell receptor beta chains derived from one specimen sequenced in a study of blood T cell repertoires in COVID-19. Method: immunoSEQ multiplex PCR; TCRdb's copy keeps in-frame clones and lacks some. The sample has 120,000 to 150,000 clones, 80% to 90% seen once. Specimen: peripheral blood. These receptor sequences come from an older woman with COVID-19, enrolled during active disease.

This clone came up once. This chain connects TRBV5-1 to TRBJ1-1; D not resolved. Deletions cut 0 bases from V and 0 bases from J, with 9 bases between. The CDR3 runs 15 residues. Germline V lookup: CDR1 SGHRS, CDR2 YFSETQ. The CDR3 sequence: CASSLVPGMNTEAFF. In DNA, the CDR3 is TGCGCCAGCAGCTTGGTTCCGGGTATGAACACTGAAGCTTTCTTT.

This chain links TRBV9 with TRBJ2-1; tentative D call: TRBD1 (6 bases). The CDR3 spans 12 residues. Trimming removed 9 bases at V and 8 bases at J, with 15 bases between. Germline V gene sequence: CDR1 SGDLS, CDR2 YYNGEE. The CDR3 DNA sequence: TGTGCCACAGGGGTCCTTCTCCATGAGCAGTTCTTC. This encodes CATGVLLHEQFF.